The T cell receptor beta chain described here comes from a study of shared clonotypes between healthy human individuals (dated by TCRdb to the early 2020s). For the wider study: A couple of women and three men aged 18 to 49 years were included in the cohort. For each donor, CD4 naive and CD4 memory were each run on three plates, CD8 naive on two plates, and CD8 memory on one plate. To estimate repertoire size and how much clonotypes are shared between individuals, the study performed deep sequencing of blood TCR repertoires from roughly five healthy adults. Different laboratories and diverse techniques were used to prepare libraries and sequence TCR repertoires, to increase sequencing depth and limit assay-specific biases. Each donor's leukapheresis produced roughly between roughly 0.94 and 9.5 billion PBMCs.

At the junction V is shortened by 1 base and J by 4 bases, with 13 bases in between. Its CDR3 holds 15 amino acids, cysteine through phenylalanine. Just CDR3 DNA is preserved here, 45 bases in frame from base 1. In the germline V gene (reference sequence), CDR1 corresponds to LNHDA and CDR2 to SQIVND. Turning to this clone: The antigen it recognizes is unknown. No per-base quality is available; no much larger clone lies one base away.

Healthy HIV-negative adults with no recently reported acute infections or vaccinations were included as donors. Only Caucasian adults living in Nashville, Tennessee, USA were represented among the donors. CD4+ T cells were enriched by magnetic negative selection, after which naive cells were positively selected on CD45RA and the negative fraction was taken as the memory subset. Blood was collected by leukapheresis, and PBMCs were isolated by Ficoll-Histopaque density gradient centrifugation and then cryopreserved in liquid nitrogen vapor phase. Analytical flow cytometry was used to check the purity and quantity of every magnetically sorted T cell population. Genomic DNA was isolated from each sorted fraction and quantified by UV absorbance on a Nanodrop 2000c. Points the paper makes about the study in general: Compared with non-shared clonotypes, the clonotypes found in all four sorted-subset donors had higher generation probabilities. The small number of donors limited the genetic and exposure-history diversity represented. Sampling was limited to blood, and TCR repertoires in tissue likely differ from TCR repertoires in blood. Naive subsets generally had larger estimated clonotype richness than memory subsets did. Around 5.4% of naive CD4, 3.5% of naive CD8, around 2.3% of memory CD4, and 0.4% of memory CD8 clonotypes were shared across several donors. Pairwise subsampling indicated that sequencing depth was expected to affect the degree of clonotype sharing among donors. Incomplete sequencing was indicated by rarefaction of sorted-subset datasets, despite the large sequencing depth.

Using the deep immunoSEQ assay, TCR CDR3 regions were amplified from genomic DNA by multiplex PCR. Extracted genomic DNA from each cell subset was distributed evenly across all wells of several immunoSEQ 96-well plates, and each plate was treated as a replicate. For sorted subsets, roughly 200 ng of genomic DNA, equivalent to some 30,000 T cell genomes, went into each replicate PCR. The purified libraries were quantified using a Qubit 3.0 fluorometer, sized with a Bioanalyzer 2100, and then quantified again using the KAPA Library Quantification kit. A separate single-read 150-cycle Illumina NextSeq 550 flow cell was used to sequence each immunoSEQ 96-well plate. Processing in the source paper ran as follows. Because the immunoSEQ output held only junctional sequences and lacked quality scores, the filtering could not match the filtering applied to full-length reads. To assign V/J genes and CDR3, sequences were annotated against IMGT germline references using PyIR, a Python wrapper for IgBLAST v1.9. Reads were removed for weak V/J assignments (E-value above 1e-6), missing CDR3, stop codons, out-of-frame junctions, or ambiguous translated residues. V3J clonotypes were defined as sequences sharing an identical inferred V gene, J gene, and CDR3 amino acid sequence. To compute the percentage overlap between repertoires, the number of shared unique clonotypes was divided by the size of the smaller repertoire. Repertoire richness was assessed with RTK rarefaction, the Chao1 estimator, and Recon v2.1 estimates of unobserved clonotypes. OLGA was used to compute generation probabilities for all TCRbeta clonotypes that the gDNA method yielded from a few donors. Here the immuneACCESS table is served through TCRdb, limited to in-frame sequences with V and J called. Missing clones are a known gap in these copies; in checked studies unresolved V genes cover under half, and the rest lacks a known reason. D and trimming were read from the DNA, whereas the V and J calls and clone size are those reported in that table. The sample table contains roughly 2 million clones; only one count was recorded for roughly 95% of them. Roughly 0.13% of the sample belongs to the ten largest clones.

The sequence is built from TRBV19 and TRBJ2-5; the D gene is perhaps TRBD2, from 6 matching bases. Sequencing was carried out using naive CD4+ T cells sorted from blood. Taken with the paper, the label for cell subset or site translates to: CD45RA+ positively selected. The sequence came from a young man in good health. The DNA is TGTGCCAGTAGTATAGTGGGGCAGGGAGGAGAGACCCAGTACTTC. Its translation reads: CASSIVGQGGETQYF.